These 15 T cell receptor beta chains were all obtained from the same sample, sequenced in a study of OX40 agonist ivuxolimab in advanced cancers. The data were produced by immunoSEQ multiplex PCR, yet TCRdb's version contains in-frame clones alone and is incomplete. The sample lists about 84,000 clones; 84% were seen once. The starting material was CD4+ or CD8+ T cells sorted from blood, obtained in a trial of the OX40 agonist ivuxolimab. These receptors came from an adult with an advanced solid tumor such as melanoma, head and neck, liver or kidney cancer.

Comments on this clone: Its ends do not fully match the called genes, so a read error is possible. The genes are TRBV7-2 and TRBJ1-3; a possible D gene is TRBD1 (6 bases). The germline V gene has CDR1 SGHTA and CDR2 FQGNSA. The CDR3 sequence is 16 residues long. The CDR3 region has the DNA TGTGCCAGCAGCTCCCAATCCGGGGGCTGGAAAGACACCATACATTTT. As protein: CASSSQSGGWKDTIHF.

The chain recombines TRBV28 with TRBJ1-2, with D possibly TRBD1 on 5 matching bases. Germline lookup yields CDR1 MDHEN and CDR2 SYDVKM. Trimming stripped 5 bases from V and 4 bases from J, with 11 bases between. The CDR3 is made up of 13 amino acids. The CDR3 DNA follows: TGTGCCAGCAGTGGGACGACACTCTATGGCTACACCTTC. It specifies CASSGTTLYGYTF.

The rearrangement joins TRBV2 to TRBJ2-5; weak D call: TRBD2 (6 bases). Trimming cost V 2 bases and J 5 bases, with 9 bases left between them. This CDR3 contains 13 residues. The germline gives CDR1 SNHLY, CDR2 FYNNEI. DNA for the CDR3: TGTGCCAGCAGTGAAATTGCGGGGGAGACCCAGTACTTC. Translating gives CASSEIAGETQYF.

This chain uses TRBV27 with TRBJ2-6, with D unresolved. The CDR3 sequence is 13 residues long. V dropped 6 bases and J dropped 0 bases, with 3 bases sitting between them. Per the germline V gene, CDR1 is MNHEY and CDR2 is SMNVEV (reference sequence). In nucleotides, the CDR3 is TGTGCCAGCAGAGGCTCTGGGGCCAACGTCCTGACTTTC. It specifies CASRGSGANVLTF. Filled out from reference TRBV27 and TRBJ2-6, the complete variable domain reads EAQVTQNPRYLITVTGKKLTVTCSQNMNHEYMSWYRQDPGLGLRQIYYSMNVEVTDKGDVPEGYKVSRKEKRNFPLILESPSPNQTSLYFCASRGSGANVLTFGAGSRLTVL.

The sample holds a few counts of this clone. V and J are TRBV5-1 and TRBJ1-1; D possibly corresponds to TRBD1 (5 bases). The germline gives CDR1 SGHRS, CDR2 YFSETQ. CDR3 length equals 13 residues. With 3 bases removed from V and 0 bases from J, the gap between germline ends came to 6 bases. The DNA for the CDR3 is TGCGCCAGCAGCTCGACAGTGAACACTGAAGCTTTCTTT. Encoded protein: CASSSTVNTEAFF.

The chain uses TRBV28 and TRBJ2-2; the D call may be TRBD1 or TRBD2 (5 bases each). This CDR3 comprises 15 residues. Germline assignment: CDR1 MDHEN and CDR2 SYDVKM. Trimming pared 3 bases from V and 1 base from J, leaving 9 bases between. CDR3 nucleotide sequence: TGTGCCAGCAGTTTTTGGGGGAAGAACACCGGGGAGCTGTTTTTT. Its protein is CASSFWGKNTGELFF.

The chain has TRBV7-6 and TRBJ2-5; D is perhaps TRBD2 (5 bases). The CDR3 is made up of 14 amino acids. In germline, CDR1 is SGHVS, CDR2 FNYEAQ. V lost 1 base and J lost 4, with 10 bases in between. CDR3 region: CASSLGPGGETQYF. Here the CDR3 DNA reads TGTGCCAGCAGCTTAGGCCCTGGAGGAGAGACCCAGTACTTC.

The chain recombines TRBV28 with TRBJ2-3; D is ambiguous. The V and J ends lost 8 bases and 2 bases respectively, with 11 bases between them. The CDR3 has 13 residues. Per germline, CDR1 MDHEN and CDR2 SYDVKM. In DNA form, the CDR3 reads TGTGCCAGCTCCCAGAGACCCACAGATACGCAGTATTTT. This codes for CASSQRPTDTQYF.

The chain carries TRBV5-1 and TRBJ2-2; D may correspond to TRBD1 or TRBD2 (6 bases each). V gave up 5 bases and J gave up 5 bases, with 19 bases separating them. The length of the CDR3 is 16 residues. Germline CDR1 is SGHRS and CDR2 is YFSETQ. The CDR3: CASRLAGGAGTGELFF. The CDR3, as DNA: TGCGCCAGCAGGCTGGCCGGGGGCGCGGGTACCGGGGAGCTGTTTTTT.

The chain is built from TRBV4-3 and TRBJ2-7, with D maybe TRBD1 (6 bases). V was cut by 0 bases and J by 0 bases, with 18 bases left in between. Per germline, CDR1 LGHNA and CDR2 YSLEER. The CDR3 totals 18 residues. DNA of the CDR3: TGCGCCAGCAGCCAAGACGACAGACAGGACCTAAGCTCCTACGAGCAGTACGTC. This codes for CASSQDDRQDLSSYEQYV.

The DNA of the CDR3 is TGTGCCAGCAGCGAAAGGGAACCACAAGGCTATGGCTACACCTTC. This translates into CASSEREPQGYGYTF. The genes are TRBV9 and TRBJ1-2; D is unclear. With 3 bases removed from V and 4 bases from J, the gap between germline ends came to 16 bases. CDR1 and CDR2 (germline): SGDLS, YYNGEE. CDR3 size: 15 residues.

The chain couples TRBV10-3 to TRBJ1-2; D is possibly TRBD1 (5 bases). CDR1 is ENHRY and CDR2 is SYGVKD in the germline V gene. V lost 0 bases to trimming and J lost 3 bases, with 8 bases between them. The CDR3 length is 14 residues. CDR3 nucleotides: TGTGCCATCAGTGAGTCGTTAGGGGACTATGGCTACACCTTC. Its translation: CAISESLGDYGYTF.

DNA of the CDR3: TGTGCCAGCAGCTTAGACTCGCAGGGGAACTATGGCTACACCTTC. It is translated as CASSLDSQGNYGYTF. This rearrangement joins TRBV7-3 to TRBJ1-2, with TRBD1 as a possible D gene (6 bases). Germline values: CDR1 SGHTA, CDR2 FQGTGA. This CDR3 has 15 amino acids. V lost 2 bases, J lost 2 bases, and 12 bases lay in between.

CDR3 sequence (DNA): TGTGCCAGCAGCGCATGGACCCGAAACTATGGCTACACCTTC. Translation gives CASSAWTRNYGYTF. The V gene is TRBV7-2, the J gene TRBJ1-2; D uncertain. The CDR3 length is 14 residues. V lost 5 bases and J 2 bases, leaving 12 bases between the germline ends. CDR1 SGHTA and CDR2 FQGNSA come from the germline V gene.

V gene TRBV12-5 combines with J gene TRBJ2-5; 15 nucleotides align to TRBD2. V shed 4 bases, J shed 2 bases, and the junction held 8 bases outside the gene matches. Germline lookup yields CDR1 LGHNT and CDR2 FRNRAP. This CDR3 has 18 residues. The DNA of the CDR3 is TGTGCTAGTGGTTCTGGACTAGCGGGGGGGCCCAGACAAGAGACCCAGTACTTC. Translated: CASGSGLAGGPRQETQYF.